This T cell receptor beta chain derives from a study of cytomegalovirus exposure and HLA in healthy donors. It was with 60 Vbeta and 13 Jbeta primers that the PCR ran. Here immunoSEQ multiplex PCR was the method, and the copy in TCRdb shows in-frame clones only, minus some. Of fewer than 70,000 clones in the sample, under 85% are singletons; the top ten hold around 10%. Germline V lookup: CDR1 SNHLY, CDR2 FYNNEI. This CDR3 has 17 residues. Germline trimming cut 4 bases from V and 2 bases from J; bases unmatched to any gene: 5. V usage is TRBV2 and J usage is TRBJ1-4; 12 bases map to TRBD1. The sequencing input was PBMCs. This receptor was taken from a woman aged 55-70 years in good health and CMV-seropositive. The CDR3 region has the DNA TGTGCCAGCAGTGGTGGGACAGGGGGCATCACTAATGAAAAACTGTTTTTT. Translation: CASSGGTGGITNEKLFF.